This T cell receptor beta chain was observed in a study of OX40 agonist ivuxolimab in advanced cancers. In the study overall: Dose-escalation cases comprised hepatocellular carcinoma, melanoma, renal cell or head and neck cancer. General study results and limits: At 0.1 to 3.0 mg/kg, CD4+ and CD8+ blood T cells expanded clonally by week 6.

Germline V gene data show CDR1 as LNHDA and CDR2 as SQIVND (reference sequence). The CDR3 contains 14 residues. V shed 4 bases and J shed 8 bases, with 17 bases lying between them. The repertoire was sequenced with immunoSEQ multiplex PCR; TCRdb's copy has only in-frame clones and lacks some. The sample yields 90,000 to 100,000 clones, 70% to 90% seen once. Worth noting for this clone: Antigen: not known.

Sequenced material: CD4+ or CD8+ T cells sorted from blood, taken in a trial of the OX40 agonist ivuxolimab. This receptor was taken from an adult with an advanced solid tumor such as melanoma, head and neck, liver or kidney cancer. The V gene is TRBV19, the J gene TRBJ1-2; a possible D gene is TRBD1 (5 bases). CDR3 amino acids: CASSRGTPAGGYTF. The CDR3 nucleotides read TGTGCCAGTAGTAGAGGGACTCCGGCGGGCGGCTACACCTTC.